This T cell receptor beta chain was recorded in a study of blood T cell repertoires in COVID-19. Clones were read by immunoSEQ multiplex PCR, and TCRdb kept only the in-frame ones, dropping some. The table records under 30,000 clones, 85% to 90% of them present only once. CDR1 and CDR2 from the germline V gene are MNHNY and SVGAGI (reference sequence). J lost 8 bases, V lost 4 bases, and 7 bases had no gene match. The CDR3 contains 13 residues. The clonotype originates from a human donor with active COVID-19. The donor label of this sample is uncertain. Sequenced: peripheral blood. V is TRBV6-6 and J is TRBJ1-2, with 7 bases identical to TRBD1. The CDR3 here is CASSLGGGAGYTF. CDR3 nucleotides: TGTGCCAGCAGTTTAGGAGGGGGCGCCGGCTACACCTTC.